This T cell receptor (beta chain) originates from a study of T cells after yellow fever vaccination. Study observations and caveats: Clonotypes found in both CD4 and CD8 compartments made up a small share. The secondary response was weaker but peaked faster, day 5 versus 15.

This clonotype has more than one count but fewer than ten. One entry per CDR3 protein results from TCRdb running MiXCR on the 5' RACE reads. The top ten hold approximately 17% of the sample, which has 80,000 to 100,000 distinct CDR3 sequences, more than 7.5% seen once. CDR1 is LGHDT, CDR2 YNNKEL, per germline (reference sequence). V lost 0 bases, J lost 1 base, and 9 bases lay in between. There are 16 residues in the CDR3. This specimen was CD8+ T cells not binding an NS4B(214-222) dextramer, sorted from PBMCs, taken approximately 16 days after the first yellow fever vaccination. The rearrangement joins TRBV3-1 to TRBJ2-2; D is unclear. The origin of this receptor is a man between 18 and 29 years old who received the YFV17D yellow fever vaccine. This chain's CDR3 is CASSQDTTLNTGELFF. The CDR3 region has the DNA TGTGCCAGCAGCCAAGATACGACTCTGAACACCGGGGAGCTGTTTTTT.